Listed below are T cell receptor beta chains from one sample, sequenced in a study of identical twins. Each CDR3 protein gets one entry after TCRdb re-called the 5' RACE reads with MiXCR. The sample yields 1.5 million to 2 million distinct CDR3 sequences, under 35% seen once. The specimen was cord blood. Receptors were obtained from a newborn girl in good health. CDR3s include the opening cysteine and the closing phenylalanine or tryptophan.

V gene: TRBV2
CDR3 protein: CASRRATQETQYF

V gene: TRBV27
CDR3 protein: CASSSAGLVNNEQFF

V gene: TRBV4-2
CDR3 protein: CASSQAGTSGEQYF

V gene: TRBV9
CDR3 protein: CASSGTKNYGYTF

V gene: TRBV20-1
CDR3 protein: CSVGRPNYGYTF

V gene: TRBV14
CDR3 protein: CASSQMGLAFNEQFF

V gene: TRBV7-2
CDR3 protein: CASSLGILNNEQFF

V gene: TRBV5-1
CDR3 protein: CASSLGVTGLLDTQYF

V gene: TRBV20-1
CDR3 protein: CSAIRDSSYNSPLHF

V gene: TRBV6-5
CDR3 protein: CASSYSGSGGAGELFF

V gene: TRBV25-1
CDR3 protein: CASRLGAGGGGYTF

V gene: TRBV7-2
CDR3 protein: CASRQFASGRENIQYF

V gene: TRBV4-2
CDR3 protein: CASSQAANYEQYF

V gene: TRBV7-2
CDR3 protein: CASRYGTSAYNEQFF

V gene: TRBV6-2/TRBV6-3
CDR3 protein: CASSYWTVYGYTF

V gene: TRBV6-2/TRBV6-3
CDR3 protein: CASRSPNRGGNQPQHF

V gene: TRBV2
CDR3 protein: CASRTSVPNYGYTF

V gene: TRBV3-1
CDR3 protein: CASSQGTLGAQYF

V gene: TRBV7-9
CDR3 protein: CASSPYPGAGANVLTF

V gene: TRBV14
CDR3 protein: CASSHMTEGVPRYNEQFF

V gene: TRBV6-1
CDR3 protein: CASSEFTGSGGEQFF

V gene: TRBV20-1
CDR3 protein: CSAPQVQETQYF

V gene: TRBV7-9
CDR3 protein: CASSTQGLATNEKLFF

V gene: TRBV1
CDR3 protein: CTSSISGGTDTQYF

V gene: TRBV12-3/TRBV12-4
CDR3 protein: CASSHKVIGNEQFF

V gene: TRBV27
CDR3 protein: CASSYLDSLNSPLHF

V gene: TRBV5-6
CDR3 protein: CASSLGAPEQFF

V gene: TRBV28
CDR3 protein: CASRGQSHSNQPQHF

V gene: TRBV7-2
CDR3 protein: CAGSFSSALSSYNEQFF

V gene: TRBV5-1
CDR3 protein: CASRLTPYQAYEQYF

V gene: TRBV2
CDR3 protein: CASSSGTGAAHYGYTF

V gene: TRBV4-1
CDR3 protein: CASSQGDRPSTDTQYF

V gene: TRBV20-1
CDR3 protein: CSAAPASVEKLFF

V gene: TRBV5-1
CDR3 protein: CASSLGTASTEAFF

V gene: TRBV14
CDR3 protein: CASSPPSPTDTQYF

V gene: TRBV6-1
CDR3 protein: CASSEDGLPSTDTQYF

V gene: TRBV10-3
CDR3 protein: CAISDRDRGNEQFF

V gene: TRBV28
CDR3 protein: CASSLKPSTDTQYF

V gene: TRBV4-2
CDR3 protein: CASSQDLGAIKSTNEKLFF

V gene: TRBV6-2/TRBV6-3
CDR3 protein: CASGRRNTGELFF

V gene: TRBV20-1
CDR3 protein: CSAQGVPGDTQYF

V gene: TRBV4-1
CDR3 protein: CASSQEAGRYQPQHF

V gene: TRBV5-6
CDR3 protein: CARIKATHSNQPQHF